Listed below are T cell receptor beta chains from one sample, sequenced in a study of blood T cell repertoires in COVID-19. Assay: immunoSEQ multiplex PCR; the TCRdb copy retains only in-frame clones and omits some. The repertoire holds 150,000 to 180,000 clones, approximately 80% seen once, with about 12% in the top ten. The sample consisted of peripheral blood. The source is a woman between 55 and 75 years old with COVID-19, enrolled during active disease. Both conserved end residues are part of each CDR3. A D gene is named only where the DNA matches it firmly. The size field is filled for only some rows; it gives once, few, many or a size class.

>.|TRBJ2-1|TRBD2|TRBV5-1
CASSFSGRARVDEQFF
TGCGCCAGCAGCTTTAGCGGGAGGGCCAGAGTCGATGAGCAGTTCTTC
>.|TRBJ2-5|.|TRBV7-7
CASSFSTGKAETQYF
TGTGCTAGCAGCTTCTCTACAGGGAAGGCAGAGACCCAGTACTTC
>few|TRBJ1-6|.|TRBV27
CASSPFPGGTAPNSPLHF
TGTGCCAGCAGTCCCTTCCCTGGCGGGACCGCTCCCAATTCACCCCTCCACTTT
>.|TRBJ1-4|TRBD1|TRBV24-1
CATSDVRQGAGEKLFF
TGTGCCACCAGTGATGTCCGACAGGGGGCTGGTGAAAAACTGTTTTTT
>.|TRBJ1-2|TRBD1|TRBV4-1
CASSHSPGDRGSDGYTF
TGCGCCAGCAGCCACTCACCGGGGGACAGGGGAAGCGATGGCTACACCTTC
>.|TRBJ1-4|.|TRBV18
CASSTTGLATNEKLFF
TGTGCCAGCTCAACAACAGGGTTGGCAACTAATGAAAAACTGTTTTTT
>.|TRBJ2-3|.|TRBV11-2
CASNPPGVNTQYF
TGTGCCAGCAACCCTCCGGGAGTTAATACGCAGTATTTT
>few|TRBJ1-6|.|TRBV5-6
CASSLVQGKNSPLHF
TGTGCCAGCAGCTTGGTACAGGGTAAGAATTCACCCCTCCACTTT
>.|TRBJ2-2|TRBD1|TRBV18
CASSQDRGIGELFF
TGTGCCAGCTCGCAGGACAGGGGCATCGGGGAGCTGTTTTTT
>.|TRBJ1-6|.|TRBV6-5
CASSYSRVNNSPLHF
TGTGCCAGCAGTTACTCGAGGGTTAACAATTCACCCCTCCACTTT
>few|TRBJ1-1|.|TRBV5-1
CASTEQTVPRTEAFF
TGCGCCAGCACCGAACAGACAGTCCCAAGGACTGAAGCTTTCTTT
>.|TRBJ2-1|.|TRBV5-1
CASSLGVSYNEQFF
TGCGCCAGCAGCTTAGGGGTCTCCTACAATGAGCAGTTCTTC
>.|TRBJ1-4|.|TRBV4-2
CASSQARAGVEKLFF
TGTGCCAGCAGCCAAGCTCGAGCAGGGGTCGAAAAACTGTTTTTT
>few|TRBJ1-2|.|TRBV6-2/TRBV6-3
CASSYSSGTLNYGYTF
TGTGCCAGCAGTTACTCCTCCGGGACTCTTAACTATGGCTACACCTTC
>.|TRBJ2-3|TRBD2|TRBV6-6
CASSHFLAGDSDTQYF
TGTGCCAGCAGCCATTTCCTAGCGGGAGATTCAGATACGCAGTATTTT
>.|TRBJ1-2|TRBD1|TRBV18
CASSPGNRGSYGYTF
TGTGCCAGCTCACCGGGGAACAGGGGGTCCTATGGCTACACCTTC
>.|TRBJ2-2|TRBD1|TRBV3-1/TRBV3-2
CASSQGDSNTGELFF
TGTGCCAGCAGCCAAGGGGACAGTAACACCGGGGAGCTGTTTTTT
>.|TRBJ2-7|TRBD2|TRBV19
CASSPGLAFPYEQYF
TGTGCCAGTAGCCCGGGACTAGCTTTTCCCTACGAGCAGTACTTC
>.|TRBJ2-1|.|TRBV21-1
CASSCPGLAGNNEQFF
TGTGCCAGCAGTTGTCCGGGACTAGCGGGGAACAATGAGCAGTTCTTC
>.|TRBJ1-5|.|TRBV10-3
CATGGSGEFGPQHF
TGTGCCACCGGCGGCTCGGGAGAGTTCGGGCCCCAGCATTTT
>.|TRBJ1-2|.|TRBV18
CASSPGLYGYTF
TGTGCCAGCTCACCAGGGCTCTATGGCTACACCTTC
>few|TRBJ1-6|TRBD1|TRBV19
CASSQGQGVNNSPLHF
TGTGCCAGTAGTCAGGGACAGGGAGTCAATAATTCACCCCTCCACTTT
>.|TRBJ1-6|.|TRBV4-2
CASSQDRQTLGSPLHF
TGTGCCAGCAGCCAAGATCGACAGACCCTTGGGTCACCCCTCCACTTT
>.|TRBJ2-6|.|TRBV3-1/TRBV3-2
CASSQYTGRGMSGANVLTF
TGTGCCAGCAGCCAATATACCGGTAGGGGGATGTCTGGGGCCAACGTCCTGACTTTC
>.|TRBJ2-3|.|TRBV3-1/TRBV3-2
CASSRSGSTDTQYF
TGTGCCAGCAGCCGAAGCGGGAGCACAGATACGCAGTATTTT
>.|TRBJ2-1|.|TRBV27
CASHDGGRDEQFF
TGTGCCAGCCATGATGGGGGCCGGGATGAGCAGTTCTTC
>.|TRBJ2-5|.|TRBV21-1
CASSKRRAPNQETQYF
TGTGCCAGCAGCAAAAGGAGGGCACCGAACCAAGAGACCCAGTACTTC
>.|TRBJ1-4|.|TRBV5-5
CASSLGEGANEKLFF
TGTGCCAGCAGCTTGGGGGAGGGGGCTAATGAAAAACTGTTTTTT
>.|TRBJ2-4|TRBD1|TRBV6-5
CASSGTGEVLNIQYF
TGTGCCAGCAGCGGGACAGGGGAGGTTTTAAACATTCAGTACTTC
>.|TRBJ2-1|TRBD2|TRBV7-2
CASSFQGLAGEKQFF
TGTGCCAGCAGCTTCCAGGGACTAGCGGGAGAGAAGCAGTTCTTC